The 21 T cell receptor beta chains given below trace back to one sample, sequenced in a study of blood T cell repertoires in COVID-19. Using immunoSEQ multiplex PCR, the repertoire was profiled, and TCRdb retains in-frame clones only, with some absent. The sample holds 350,000 to 450,000 clones; around 84% are singletons and the top ten take roughly 3.9%. The material sequenced was peripheral blood. Every receptor here comes from a young woman with acute or convalescent COVID-19.

This clone was observed a few times. This chain connects TRBV9 to TRBJ2-6; no reliable D call. Germline V gene data show CDR1 as SGDLS and CDR2 as YYNGEE. The germline V and J ends were trimmed by 2 bases and 4 bases, with 7 bases remaining between them. CDR3 size: 14 residues. For the CDR3, the DNA is TGTGCCAGCAGCGTTAGAGGCGGGGCCAACGTCCTGACTTTC. This encodes CASSVRGGANVLTF.

The CDR3 sequence: CAISEIQGALYEQYF. The CDR3 region has the DNA TGTGCCATCAGTGAAATACAGGGGGCTCTTTACGAGCAGTACTTC. The chain carries TRBV10-3 and TRBJ2-7, with 9 positions matching TRBD1. Germline V gives CDR1 ENHRY, CDR2 SYGVKD. The V segment lost 3 bases and the J segment 4 bases; nucleotides outside the gene matches: 7. There are 15 residues in the CDR3.

The chain links TRBV4-1 to TRBJ1-4; D is unclear. The CDR3 is made up of 16 amino acids. The germline V and J ends were trimmed by 0 bases and 7 bases, with 15 bases remaining between them. CDR1 and CDR2 (germline): MGHRA, YSYEKL. CDR3 sequence (DNA): TGCGCCAGCAGCCAAGATCCGGGAGGGCTCGGTGAAAAACTGTTTTTT. This gives the protein CASSQDPGGLGEKLFF.

The V gene is TRBV24-1, the J gene TRBJ2-1; D may be TRBD2 (6 bases). Germline loops: CDR1 KGHDR, CDR2 SFDVKD. This CDR3 spans 13 amino acids. V lost 8 bases, J lost 4 bases, and 11 bases lay in between. CDR3 in DNA: TGTGCCACCAAGGCAGGGACTTACAATGAGCAGTTCTTC. Its translation is CATKAGTYNEQFF.

V usage is TRBV9 and J usage is TRBJ1-2; D perhaps matches TRBD1 (6 bases). This CDR3 is built from 14 residues. Trimming removed 5 bases at V and 2 bases at J, with 13 bases between. Germline V gene data show CDR1 as SGDLS and CDR2 as YYNGEE. Here the CDR3 reads CASSDRQENYGYTF. DNA for the CDR3: TGTGCCAGCAGTGATAGACAGGAAAACTATGGCTACACCTTC.

The chain recombines TRBV2 with TRBJ1-5; TRBD1 is a possible D gene (6 bases). This CDR3 spans 15 amino acids. The germline V gene has CDR1 SNHLY and CDR2 FYNNEI. V was trimmed by 4 bases and J by 1 base, leaving 11 bases between them. This CDR3 reads CASSVGGGSNQPQHF. For the CDR3, the DNA is TGTGCCAGCAGTGTTGGGGGCGGAAGCAATCAGCCCCAGCATTTT.

The V call is TRBV27, the J call TRBJ2-7; D might be TRBD1 (5 bases). The germline V gene has CDR1 MNHEY and CDR2 SMNVEV (reference sequence). V was cut by 4 bases and J by 0 bases, with 7 bases left in between. The length of the CDR3 is 13 residues. The CDR3: CASSYQGSYEQYF. The CDR3 region has the DNA TGTGCCAGCAGTTATCAGGGCTCCTACGAGCAGTACTTC.

This chain uses TRBV2 with TRBJ1-1; tentatively, D is TRBD1 (6 bases). The CDR3 length is 11 residues. Germline V gives CDR1 SNHLY, CDR2 FYNNEI. The V end was cut by 4 bases, the J end by 11 bases, with 11 bases between. CDR3 in amino acids: CASSAYRDAFF. CDR3 DNA: TGTGCCAGCAGTGCCTACAGGGACGCTTTCTTT.

The V and J genes are TRBV19 and TRBJ2-1, with D uncertain. The length of the CDR3 is 18 residues. The germline V gene encodes CDR1 LNHDA and CDR2 SQIVND (reference sequence). The germline V and J ends were trimmed by 4 bases and 9 bases, with 28 bases remaining between them. CDR3 protein: CASSTLQILGMGTSEQFF. The CDR3 DNA sequence: TGTGCCAGTAGTACCCTCCAAATCCTAGGAATGGGTACCAGTGAGCAGTTCTTC.

This chain links TRBV7-2 with TRBJ1-4; 11 nucleotides align to TRBD1. The germline gives CDR1 SGHTA, CDR2 FQGNSA. J was trimmed by 10 bases and V by 5 bases; bases with no gene match: 9. The CDR3 is made up of 15 amino acids. CDR3 protein: CASSLRTGGGAKLFF. CDR3 bases: TGTGCCAGCAGCCTCAGGACAGGGGGCGGTGCAAAACTGTTTTTT.

This chain connects TRBV10-3 to TRBJ1-2, with D possibly matching TRBD1 (6 bases). Germline loops: CDR1 ENHRY, CDR2 SYGVKD. CDR3 size: 15 residues. Trimming stripped 2 bases from V and 2 bases from J, with 12 bases between. CDR3 sequence (DNA): TGTGCCATCAGTGAGGAACAGGGCCCAAACTATGGCTACACCTTC. Amino acid sequence: CAISEEQGPNYGYTF.

V gene TRBV5-1 combines with J gene TRBJ2-3; 8 positions match TRBD2. The CDR3 sequence is 14 residues long. Germline lookup yields CDR1 SGHRS and CDR2 YFSETQ. The trim removed 7 bases at V and 5 bases at J, leaving 9 bases unmatched. In nucleotides, the CDR3 is TGCGCCAGCGCTAGCATGGCGGGGGGAGATACGCAGTATTTT. It translates to CASASMAGGDTQYF. The full variable domain, its missing parts supplied by reference TRBV5-1 and TRBJ2-3, is KAGVTQTPRYLIKTRGQQVTLSCSPISGHRSVSWYQQTPGQGLQFLFEYFSETQRNKGNFPGRFSGRQFSNSRSEMNVSTLELGDSALYLCASASMAGGDTQYFGPGTRLTVL.

This clone was seen once. The V and J genes are TRBV28 and TRBJ2-3, with 10 bases identical to TRBD2. This CDR3 region has 16 residues. CDR1 MDHEN and CDR2 SYDVKM come from the germline V gene. V lost 2 bases, J lost 8 bases, and 10 bases stayed unmatched. The DNA of the CDR3 is TGTGCCAGCAGTTTAGTGCTAGCGGGAGAGGGTGTTACGCAGTATTTT. Translated: CASSLVLAGEGVTQYF.

A single count supports this clone. The J gene is TRBJ2-3, the V gene TRBV3-1 (or the pseudogene TRBV3-2); possibly TRBD2 for D (5 bases). Trimming took off 0 bases at V and 2 bases at J, with 15 bases between the two ends. The CDR3 loop spans 17 amino acids. Germline assignment: CDR1 LGHDT and CDR2 YNNKEL (reference sequence). CDR3 sequence reads: CASSQDRGEGNTDTQYF. CDR3 DNA: TGTGCCAGCAGCCAAGATCGGGGTGAGGGAAACACAGATACGCAGTATTTT.

In DNA form, the CDR3 reads TGTGCCAGCAGCAAACTTGACAGTAGGACATCGGGCCCAACTTCGAACACCGGGGAGCTGTTTTTT. It translates to CASSKLDSRTSGPTSNTGELFF. The rearrangement uses TRBV21-1 and TRBJ2-2; TRBD1, the table's D call, was not compared with the DNA. TRBV21-1 has pseudogene status. This CDR3 is 22 amino acids long.

The chain uses TRBV28 and TRBJ2-3, with 7 bases matching TRBD2. The germline gives CDR1 MDHEN, CDR2 SYDVKM. The V and J ends lost 1 base and 2 bases, in that order; junction bases with no gene match: 9. The CDR3 length is 17 residues. CDR3 residues: CASSLFRASGHTDTQYF. CDR3 coding DNA: TGTGCCAGCAGTTTATTTAGGGCTAGCGGACACACAGATACGCAGTATTTT.

The chain couples TRBV5-6 to TRBJ2-7; TRBD1 aligns across 10 bases. Germline trimming cut 0 bases from V and 11 bases from J; bases unmatched to any gene: 5. This CDR3 has 13 residues. CDR1 is SGHDT, CDR2 YYEEEE, per germline. The CDR3 here is CASSLVIGQGEYF. The DNA for the CDR3 is TGTGCCAGCAGCTTGGTAATTGGACAGGGGGAGTACTTC.

This clone occurred once. The chain links TRBV6-5 to TRBJ2-1; tentative D call: TRBD1 (6 bases). Trimming pared 6 bases from V and 9 bases from J, leaving 15 bases between. Germline CDR1 and CDR2: MNHEY and SVGAGI. The CDR3 is 13 residues long. DNA for the CDR3: TGTGCCAGCAGCCGGGACACCCACAGTGAGCAGTTCTTC. As protein: CASSRDTHSEQFF.

The chain uses TRBV18 and TRBJ2-3, with 9 positions matching TRBD1. CDR3 length: 15 amino acids. V trimming: 3 bases; J trimming: 2 bases; junction bases outside the gene matches: 3. Germline V CDR1 and CDR2: KGHSH, LQKENI. The CDR3 sequence is CASSPGQGHTDTQYF. CDR3 coding DNA: TGTGCCAGCTCACCCGGACAGGGGCACACAGATACGCAGTATTTT.

The chain links TRBV6-2 or TRBV6-3 to TRBJ2-7; 10 positions agree with TRBD1. This CDR3 region has 17 residues. CDR1 is MNHEY, CDR2 SVGEGT, per germline. After removal of 5 bases from V and 3 bases from J, the junction contained 13 bases not matched to a gene. The CDR3 loop is CASSPETGTGENYEQYF. The CDR3 DNA sequence: TGTGCCAGCAGTCCCGAAACCGGGACAGGGGAGAACTACGAGCAGTACTTC.

This rearrangement joins TRBV11-1 to TRBJ1-6; D ambiguous. The CDR3 runs 15 residues. V lost 5 bases and J 5 bases, leaving 13 bases between the germline ends. Germline CDR1 reads SGHAT; CDR2 reads FQDESV (reference sequence). CDR3 DNA: TGTGCCAGCAGCACCGAGGGATCGAATAATTCACCCCTCCACTTT. Translation gives CASSTEGSNNSPLHF.